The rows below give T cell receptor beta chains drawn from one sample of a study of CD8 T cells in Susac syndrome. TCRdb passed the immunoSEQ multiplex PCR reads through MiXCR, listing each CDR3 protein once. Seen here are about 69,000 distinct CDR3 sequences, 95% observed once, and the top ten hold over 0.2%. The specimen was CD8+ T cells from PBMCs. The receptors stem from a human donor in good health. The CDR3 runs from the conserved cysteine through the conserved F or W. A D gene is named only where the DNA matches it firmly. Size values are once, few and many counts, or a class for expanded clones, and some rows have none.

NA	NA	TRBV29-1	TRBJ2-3	CSVEDLQGLETQYF	TGCAGCGTTGAAGATCTTCAGGGGCTAGAAACGCAGTATTTT
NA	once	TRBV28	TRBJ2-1	CASSTGFGNNEQFF	TGTGCCAGCTCTACAGGGTTTGGAAACAATGAGCAGTTCTTC
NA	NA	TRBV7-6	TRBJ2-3	CASSLNGRVYTDTQYF	TGTGCCAGCAGCTTGAACGGGCGCGTCTACACAGATACGCAGTATTTT
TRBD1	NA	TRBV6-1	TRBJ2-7	CASSLQGADYEQYF	TGTGCCAGCAGCTTACAGGGGGCGGATTACGAGCAGTACTTC
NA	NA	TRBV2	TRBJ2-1	CASSDTGHDNEQFF	TGTGCCAGCAGTGACACGGGACACGACAATGAGCAGTTCTTC
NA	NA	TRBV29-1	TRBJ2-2	CSVTENTGELFF	TGCAGCGTTACGGAAAACACCGGGGAGCTGTTTTTT
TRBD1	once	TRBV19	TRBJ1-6	CASATGGSPLHF	TGTGCCAGTGCGACAGGGGGTTCACCCCTCCACTTT
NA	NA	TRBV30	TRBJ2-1	CAWSASSNEQFF	TGTGCCTGGAGCGCCAGTAGCAATGAGCAGTTCTTC
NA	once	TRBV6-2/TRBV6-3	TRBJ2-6	CASGTGSGANVLTF	TGTGCCAGCGGAACAGGCTCTGGGGCCAACGTCCTGACTTTC
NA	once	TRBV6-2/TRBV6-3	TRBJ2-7	CASSQRRDGKYEQYF	TGTGCCAGCAGTCAGAGAAGGGACGGAAAATACGAGCAGTACTTC
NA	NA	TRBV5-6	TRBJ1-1	CASSLMAEAFF	TGTGCCAGCAGCTTAATGGCTGAAGCTTTCTTT
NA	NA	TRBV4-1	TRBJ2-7	CASSQDQLYEQYF	TGCGCCAGCAGCCAAGATCAGCTCTACGAGCAGTACTTC
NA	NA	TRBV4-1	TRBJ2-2	CASSQEVTGELFF	TGCGCCAGCAGCCAAGAGGTTACCGGGGAGCTGTTTTTT
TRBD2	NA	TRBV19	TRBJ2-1	CASSIVPAGGHEQFF	TGTGCCAGTAGTATCGTACCAGCGGGGGGACATGAGCAGTTCTTC
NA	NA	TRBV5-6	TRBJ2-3	CASSIKGSPTVTQYF	TGTGCCAGCAGTATAAAGGGGAGTCCCACGGTTACGCAGTATTTT
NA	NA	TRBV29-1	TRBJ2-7	CSVEYTDTYEQYF	TGCAGCGTTGAATACACAGATACCTACGAGCAGTACTTC
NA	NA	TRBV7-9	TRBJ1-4	CASSHRDTREKLFF	TGTGCCAGCAGTCACCGGGACACCCGTGAAAAACTGTTTTTT
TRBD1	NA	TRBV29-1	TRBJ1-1	CSVGTGGGTEASF	TGCAGCGTAGGGACAGGGGGGGGAACTGAAGCTTCCTTT
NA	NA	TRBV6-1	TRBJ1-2	CASSEGGPRYGYTF	TGTGCCAGCAGTGAAGGGGGTCCTCGGTATGGCTACACCTTC
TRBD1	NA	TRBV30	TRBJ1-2	CAWSVVRGGDYGYTF	TGTGCCTGGAGTGTAGTCAGGGGGGGGGACTATGGCTACACCTTC
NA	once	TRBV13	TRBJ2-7	CASSANQGGYEQYF	TGTGCCAGCAGCGCAAATCAGGGGGGGTACGAGCAGTACTTC
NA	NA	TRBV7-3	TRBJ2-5	CASSADPGGETQYF	TGTGCCAGCAGCGCCGACCCCGGGGGCGAGACCCAGTACTTC
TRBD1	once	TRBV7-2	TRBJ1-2	CASSDGTALNYGYTF	TGTGCCAGCAGCGACGGGACAGCCCTTAACTATGGCTACACCTTC
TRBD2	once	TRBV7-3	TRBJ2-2	CASSDPGLATGELFF	TGTGCCAGCAGCGACCCTGGACTAGCGACCGGGGAGCTGTTTTTT
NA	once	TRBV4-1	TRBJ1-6	CASSQMGSSLHF	TGCGCCAGCAGCCAGATGGGGTCATCCCTCCACTTT
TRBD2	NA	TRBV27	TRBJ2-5	CASSLGTSGREETQYF	TGTGCCAGCAGTCTCGGGACTAGCGGGAGGGAGGAGACCCAGTACTTC
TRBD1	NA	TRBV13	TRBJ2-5	CASSSKTGYQETQYF	TGTGCCAGCAGTTCCAAGACAGGGTACCAAGAGACCCAGTACTTC
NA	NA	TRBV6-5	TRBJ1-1	CVSSGAEAFF	TGTGTCTCATCCGGGGCTGAAGCTTTCTTT
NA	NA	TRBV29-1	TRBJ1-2	CSVEDRGNRVDYGYTF	TGCAGCGTTGAAGATAGGGGCAACAGGGTCGACTATGGCTACACCTTC
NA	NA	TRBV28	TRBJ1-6	CASSLRSPPLHF	TGTGCCAGCAGTTTACGGTCTCCACCCCTCCACTTT
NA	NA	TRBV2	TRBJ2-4	CASSVGDIQYF	TGTGCCAGCAGTGTGGGGGACATTCAGTACTTC
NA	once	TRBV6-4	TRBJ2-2	CASRGASDTGELFF	TGTGCCAGCAGAGGGGCTTCGGATACCGGGGAGCTGTTTTTT
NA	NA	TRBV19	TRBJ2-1	CASNARVGNEQFF	TGTGCCAGCAATGCCAGGGTAGGCAATGAGCAGTTCTTC
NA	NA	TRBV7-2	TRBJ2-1	CASSPIQIHYNEQFF	TGTGCCAGCAGCCCTATCCAGATCCACTACAATGAGCAGTTCTTC
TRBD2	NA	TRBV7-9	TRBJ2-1	CASSLPGTSGGASYNEQFF	TGTGCCAGCAGCTTACCCGGGACTAGCGGGGGCGCGTCCTACAATGAGCAGTTCTTC
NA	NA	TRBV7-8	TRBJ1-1	CASSLARESTEAFF	TGTGCCAGCAGCTTAGCGCGGGAGAGTACTGAAGCTTTCTTT
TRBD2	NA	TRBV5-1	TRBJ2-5	CASSLPAGGKETQYF	TGCGCCAGCAGCTTGCCGGCGGGGGGAAAAGAGACCCAGTACTTC
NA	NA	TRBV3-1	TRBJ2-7	CASSQVQHRSTVSYEQYF	TGTGCCAGCAGCCAAGTCCAGCACCGGTCGACAGTCTCCTACGAGCAGTACTTC
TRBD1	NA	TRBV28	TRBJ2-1	CASSWDRGQFF	TGTGCCAGCAGCTGGGACAGGGGCCAGTTCTTC
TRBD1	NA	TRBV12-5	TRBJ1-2	CASGYTGVDGYTF	TGTGCTAGTGGTTACACAGGGGTGGATGGCTACACCTTC
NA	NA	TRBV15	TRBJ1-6	CATSREDGFNSPLHF	TGTGCCACCAGCAGAGAGGACGGCTTTAATTCACCCCTCCACTTT
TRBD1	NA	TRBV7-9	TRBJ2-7	CASSLPLDRAHEQYF	TGTGCCAGCAGTTTACCTTTGGACAGGGCGCACGAGCAGTACTTC
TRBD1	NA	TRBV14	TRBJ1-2	CASSQEHRQGNGYTF	TGTGCCAGCAGCCAAGAACATCGACAGGGGAATGGCTACACCTTC
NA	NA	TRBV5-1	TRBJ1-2	CASSLDLLGTANYGYTF	TGCGCCAGCAGCTTGGACCTACTAGGCACAGCTAACTATGGCTACACCTTC
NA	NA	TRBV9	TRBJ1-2	CASSPAQSLHYGYTF	TGTGCCAGCAGTCCAGCCCAGAGTTTACACTATGGCTACACCTTC
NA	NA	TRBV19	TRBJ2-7	CASTGPGYEQYF	TGTGCCAGTACCGGACCGGGCTACGAGCAGTACTTC
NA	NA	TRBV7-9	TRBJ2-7	CASSPPWGSQDYEQYF	TGTGCCAGCAGCCCACCCTGGGGAAGCCAGGACTACGAGCAGTACTTC
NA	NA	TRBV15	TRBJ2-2	CATSSSLTGELFF	TGTGCCACCAGCAGTAGCCTCACCGGGGAGCTGTTTTTT
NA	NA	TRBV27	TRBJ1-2	CASSPTYQGRGYTF	TGTGCCAGCAGTCCCACGTATCAGGGAAGGGGCTACACCTTC
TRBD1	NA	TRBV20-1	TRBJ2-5	CSARTGTGSLLTQYF	TGCAGTGCGCGGACCGGGACAGGGAGTCTGCTGACCCAGTACTTC
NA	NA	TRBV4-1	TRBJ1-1	CASSQERGGSMNTEAFF	TGCGCCAGCAGCCAAGAACGGGGGGGATCAATGAACACTGAAGCTTTCTTT
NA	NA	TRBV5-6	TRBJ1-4	CASSLNPGGVANEKLFF	TGTGCCAGCAGCCTGAACCCCGGAGGAGTGGCTAATGAAAAACTGTTTTTT
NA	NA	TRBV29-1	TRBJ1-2	CSVGVGSWYGYTF	TGCAGCGTTGGAGTCGGGTCTTGGTATGGCTACACCTTC